This T cell receptor beta chain was sequenced in a study of cytomegalovirus exposure and HLA in healthy donors. Use of 60 Vbeta and 13 Jbeta primers characterized the PCR. The table came from immunoSEQ multiplex PCR; TCRdb's copy has only in-frame clones and leaves some out. This sample has about 130,000 clones, with roughly four fifths found just once. The V and J ends lost 1 base and 4 bases, in that order; junction bases with no gene match: 10. CDR1 SGHRS and CDR2 YFSETQ come from the germline V gene. The CDR3 is made up of 16 amino acids. The receptor was derived from a man in his thirties or forties in good health and CMV-seronegative. This chain links TRBV5-1 with TRBJ2-7; 8 bases are a match to TRBD1. Sequencing was carried out using PBMCs. The CDR3 sequence: CASSLRGQGAGYEQYF. DNA for the CDR3: TGCGCCAGCAGCTTGCGGGGCCAGGGGGCAGGTTACGAGCAGTACTTC.